This note documents a single T cell receptor (beta chain) sequence. Its antigen is undetermined. cDNA for TCRalpha and TCRbeta was amplified by nested PCRs of roughly 17 then 8 to 10 cycles. TCRdb derives one entry per CDR3 protein from the 5' RACE reads, leaving out DNA. The sample table sets out about 440,000 distinct CDR3 sequences. This record comes from a study of monozygotic twins with inflammatory bowel disease. CDR3 length: 16 amino acids. Germline assignment: CDR1 SGHTA and CDR2 FQGNSA. Without any T cell sorting, total RNA was isolated from whole blood. Study-level findings and limits: Inverse Simpson values showed less TCRbeta diversity in IBD patients than in their healthy co-twins. Added variability in patient repertoires may stem from differing immunosuppressive treatments.

The receptor comes from a human donor with ulcerative colitis or Crohn's disease, or a healthy co-twin of an affected twin (not recorded which). The material sequenced was blood. The J gene is TRBJ1-5, the V gene TRBV7-2; the TCRdb D gene call, TRBD1, has no DNA to confirm it. CDR3: CASSLGGQTSNQPQHF.